Below are 8 T cell receptor beta chains sequenced from a single sample in a study of T cell responses to AZD1222 COVID-19 vaccine. Libraries were prepared by immunoSEQ multiplex PCR; TCRdb keeps only in-frame clonotypes and omits some of them. The table records some 120,000 clones, over 75% of them present only once. Sequences were derived from peripheral blood, sampled on day 0 of AZD1222 vaccination. Receptors originate from an adult in good health.

The rearrangement links TRBV10-3 to TRBJ2-1; possibly TRBD2 for D (6 bases). The CDR3 contains 15 residues. CDR1 is ENHRY and CDR2 is SYGVKD in the germline V gene. V shed 2 bases and J shed 6 bases, with 14 bases lying between them. The CDR3 protein is CAISEEERAFNEQFF. The CDR3 region has the DNA TGTGCCATCAGTGAGGAAGAGCGGGCCTTCAATGAGCAGTTCTTC.

This clone occurred a few times. The chain is built from TRBV4-1 and TRBJ1-2; possibly TRBD1 for D (5 bases). The CDR3 runs to 16 residues. V lost 0 bases and J lost 5, with 16 bases in between. Germline loops: CDR1 MGHRA, CDR2 YSYEKL. The CDR3 loop reads CASSQEFVAGPYGYTF. In DNA form, the CDR3 reads TGCGCCAGCAGCCAAGAGTTTGTCGCAGGGCCGTATGGCTACACCTTC.

In regard to this clone: The junction and the germline gene differ at one end; a read error may be behind it. The chain has TRBV7-6 and TRBJ2-3, with TRBD2 identical over 11 bases. Germline V gives CDR1 SGHVS, CDR2 FNYEAQ. The CDR3 consists of 15 residues. This chain's CDR3 is CASSIAGGPTDTQYF. CDR3 nucleotide sequence: TGTGCCAGCAGCATAGCGGGAGGGCCGACAGATACGCAGTATTTT.

The chain joins TRBV2 to TRBJ2-5, with 9 nucleotides matching TRBD1. This CDR3 has 16 residues. Looked up from germline, CDR1 is SNHLY and CDR2 is FYNNEI. The ends lost 7 bases at V and 5 bases at J; junction bases unmatched: 14. The CDR3 reads CASTPRDRVVRETQYF. CDR3 nucleotide sequence: TGTGCCAGCACCCCCCGGGACAGGGTTGTCAGGGAGACCCAGTACTTC.

V is TRBV6-5 and J is TRBJ2-5, with unresolved D. Germline CDR1 MNHEY, CDR2 SVGAGI. This CDR3 is 14 amino acids long. Trimming shortened V by 0 bases and J by 1 base, and 6 bases separated the two germline ends. CDR3 protein: CASSYSASQETQYF. For the CDR3, the DNA is TGTGCCAGCAGTTACTCGGCCAGCCAAGAGACCCAGTACTTC.

CDR3 in amino acids: CASSRTGTGSFANTGELFF. For the CDR3, the DNA is TGTGCCAGCTCACGGACCGGGACAGGGTCGTTCGCGAACACCGGGGAGCTGTTTTTT. V gene TRBV18 combines with J gene TRBJ2-2; 9 bases line up with TRBD1. Germline V gene lookup returns CDR1 KGHSH and CDR2 LQKENI. This CDR3 is 19 amino acids long. Unmatched junction bases numbered 12, after V lost 4 bases and J lost 0 bases.

CDR3 sequence reads: CASSYTPPGVEQFF. The CDR3 DNA reads TGTGCCAGCTCATATACCCCGCCGGGGGTTGAGCAGTTCTTC. The V and J genes are TRBV18 and TRBJ2-1; perhaps TRBD2 as D (6 bases). CDR3 size: 14 residues. Germline V gene sequence: CDR1 KGHSH, CDR2 LQKENI. Trimming shortened V by 5 bases and J by 9 bases, and 17 bases separated the two germline ends.

The chain links TRBV4-1 to TRBJ1-1; no clear D. Germline assignment: CDR1 MGHRA and CDR2 YSYEKL. Trimming stripped 0 bases from V and 7 bases from J, with 12 bases between. The CDR3 is 14 residues long. CDR3 bases: TGCGCCAGCAGCCAAGATCTAAGTGCAAATGAAGCTTTCTTT. Translation gives CASSQDLSANEAFF.